This TCR beta chain was retrieved from a study of blood T cell repertoires in COVID-19. Study overall: The study drew acute and convalescent COVID-19 samples from the United States, Italy and Spain. The analysed material was cDNA or gDNA that came from T cells, B-cell-depleted T cells, or PBMCs.

Trimming took off 10 bases at V and 4 bases at J, with 10 bases between the two ends. CDR1 is SEHNR, CDR2 FQNEAQ, per germline (reference sequence). This CDR3 is 12 amino acids long. As processed by the authors: Amplification of reference gene primers provided the estimated nucleated cell counts. Sequenced by immunoSEQ multiplex PCR; TCRdb stores in-frame clones only, minus some. D and trimming come from the DNA, and the V and J calls and clone size come from that table. In the table there are some 200,000 clones, roughly 80% of which are singletons. The clonotype comes from a woman in her forties with acute or convalescent COVID-19. Sequencing was carried out using peripheral blood. The chain is built from TRBV7-9 and TRBJ2-2; D is unclear. The CDR3 here is CANLLSTGELFF. The CDR3 region has the DNA TGTGCCAACCTACTATCCACCGGGGAGCTGTTTTTT.